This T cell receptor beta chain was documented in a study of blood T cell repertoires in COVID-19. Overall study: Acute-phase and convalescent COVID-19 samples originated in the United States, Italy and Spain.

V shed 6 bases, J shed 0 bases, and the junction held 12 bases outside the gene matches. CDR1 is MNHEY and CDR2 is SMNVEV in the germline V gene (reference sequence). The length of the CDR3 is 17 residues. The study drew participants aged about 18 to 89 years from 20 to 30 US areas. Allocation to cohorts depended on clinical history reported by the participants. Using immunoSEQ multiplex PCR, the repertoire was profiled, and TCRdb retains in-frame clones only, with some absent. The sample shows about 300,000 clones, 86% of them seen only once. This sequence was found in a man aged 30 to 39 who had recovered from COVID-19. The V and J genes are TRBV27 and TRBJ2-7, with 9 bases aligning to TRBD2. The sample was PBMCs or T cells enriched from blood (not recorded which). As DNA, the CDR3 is TGTGCCAGCAGCCGCGGTGTGGCGGGGGGGAGCTCCTACGAGCAGTACTTC. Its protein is CASSRGVAGGSSYEQYF.